The source of this TCR beta chain is a study of regulatory T cells in long-lasting Graves disease. Across the study: Antithyroid drugs had been taken by newly diagnosed Graves' patients for under 3 months.

Construction of the TCR beta libraries employed iRepertoire HTBI primers in conjunction with Arm-PCR of CDR3 regions. TCRdb reprocessed the multiplex PCR reads with MiXCR, giving one entry per CDR3 protein. The sample records 410,000 or so distinct CDR3 sequences, approximately 15% being singletons. The length of the CDR3 is 14 residues. In germline, CDR1 is SGHRS, CDR2 YFSETQ. Trimming removed 4 bases from V and 2 bases from J; junction bases left unmatched: 5. Findings of the study overall: Persistent disease was associated with favored TRBV28 usage and with favored use of TRBJ1-2 and TRBJ2-5. A limited number of samples was an acknowledged limitation.

Time point defined: newly diagnosed GD, antithyroid drugs for less than 3 months. RNA extracted from PBMCs served as the sequencing template. With respect to this clonotype: Its antigen is not known.

A further study also used this sample, focusing on T cells in Graves' hyperthyroidism and ophthalmopathy.

The receptor's source is a woman aged 25 to 45 with Graves disease. V is TRBV5-1 and J is TRBJ2-7; 8 bases agree with TRBD2. The source material was peripheral blood mononuclear cells (PBMCs), sampled at new diagnosis, from a patient treated with antithyroid drugs. The CDR3 sequence: CASSNTGGTYEQYF. CDR3 nucleotide sequence: TGCGCCAGCAGCAATACGGGAGGGACCTACGAGCAGTACTTC. The full variable domain, completed using reference TRBV5-1 and TRBJ2-7, is KAGVTQTPRYLIKTRGQQVTLSCSPISGHRSVSWYQQTPGQGLQFLFEYFSETQRNKGNFPGRFSGRQFSNSRSEMNVSTLELGDSALYLCASSNTGGTYEQYFGPGTRLTVT.